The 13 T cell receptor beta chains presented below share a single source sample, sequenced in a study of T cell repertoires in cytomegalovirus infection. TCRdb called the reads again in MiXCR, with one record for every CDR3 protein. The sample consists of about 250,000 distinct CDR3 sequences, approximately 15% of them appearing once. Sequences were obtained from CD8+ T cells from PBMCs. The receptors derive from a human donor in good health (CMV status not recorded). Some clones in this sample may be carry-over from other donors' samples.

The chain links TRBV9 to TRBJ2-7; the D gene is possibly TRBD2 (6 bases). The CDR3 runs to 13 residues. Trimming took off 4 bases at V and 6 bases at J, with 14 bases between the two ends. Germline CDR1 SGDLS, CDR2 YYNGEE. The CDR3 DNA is TGTGCCAGCAGCTATCCACCGGAGGGCGAGCAGTACTTC. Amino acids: CASSYPPEGEQYF.

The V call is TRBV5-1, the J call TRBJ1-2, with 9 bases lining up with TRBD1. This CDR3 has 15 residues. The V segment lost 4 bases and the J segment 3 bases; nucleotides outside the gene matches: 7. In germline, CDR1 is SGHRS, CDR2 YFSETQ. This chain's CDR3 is CASSGGQGIDYGYTF. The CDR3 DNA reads TGCGCCAGCAGCGGCGGACAGGGGATCGACTATGGCTACACCTTC.

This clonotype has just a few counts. CDR3 protein: CSATDREMNTEAFF. CDR3 nucleotide sequence: TGCAGTGCTACAGACAGAGAGATGAACACTGAAGCTTTCTTT. The chain employs TRBV20-1 and TRBJ1-1; maybe TRBD1 (5 bases). Deletions cut 4 bases from V and 0 bases from J, with 12 bases between. The CDR3 runs to 14 residues. CDR1 and CDR2 (germline): DFQATT, SNEGSKA (reference sequence).

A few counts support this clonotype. CDR3 residues: CAIGAGSYNEQFF. The DNA of the CDR3 is TGTGCCATAGGGGCTGGCTCCTACAATGAGCAGTTCTTC. V usage is TRBV2 and J usage is TRBJ2-1; D perhaps matches TRBD1 (5 bases). Looked up from germline, CDR1 is SNHLY and CDR2 is FYNNEI. V dropped 10 bases and J dropped 0 bases, with 10 bases sitting between them. This CDR3 contains 13 residues.

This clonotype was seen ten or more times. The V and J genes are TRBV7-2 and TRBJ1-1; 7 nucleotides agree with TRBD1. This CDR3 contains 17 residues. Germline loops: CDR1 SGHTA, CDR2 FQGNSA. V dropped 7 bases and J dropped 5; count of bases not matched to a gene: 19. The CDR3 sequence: CASTDLQAGGYKTEAFF. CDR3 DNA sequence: TGTGCCAGCACCGACCTCCAGGCAGGGGGTTATAAGACTGAAGCTTTCTTT. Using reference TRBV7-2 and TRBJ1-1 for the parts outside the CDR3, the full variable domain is GAGVSQSPSNKVTEKGKDVELRCDPISGHTALYWYRQSLGQGLEFLIYFQGNSAPDKSGLPSDRFSAERTGGSVSTLTIQRTQQEDSAVYLCASTDLQAGGYKTEAFFGQGTRLTVV.

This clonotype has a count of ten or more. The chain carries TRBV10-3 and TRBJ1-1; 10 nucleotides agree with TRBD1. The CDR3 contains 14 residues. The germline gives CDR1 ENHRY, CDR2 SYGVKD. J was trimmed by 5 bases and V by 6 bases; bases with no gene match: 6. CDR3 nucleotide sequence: TGTGCCATCAGGGAGACAGGGGGCAGGACTGAAGCTTTCTTT. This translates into CAIRETGGRTEAFF.

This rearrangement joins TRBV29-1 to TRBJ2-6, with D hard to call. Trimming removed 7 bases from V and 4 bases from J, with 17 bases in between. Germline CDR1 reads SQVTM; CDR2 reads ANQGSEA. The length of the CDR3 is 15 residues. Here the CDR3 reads CSAAVWARGANVLTF. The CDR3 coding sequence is TGCAGCGCCGCTGTGTGGGCGCGGGGGGCCAACGTCCTGACTTTC.

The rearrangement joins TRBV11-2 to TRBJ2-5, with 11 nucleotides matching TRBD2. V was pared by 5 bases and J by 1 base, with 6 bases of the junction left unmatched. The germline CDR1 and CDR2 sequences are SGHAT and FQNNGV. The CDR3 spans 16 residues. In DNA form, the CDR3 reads TGTGCCAGCAGCCCCGGGACTAGCGGACTCCAAGAGACCCAGTACTTC. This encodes CASSPGTSGLQETQYF. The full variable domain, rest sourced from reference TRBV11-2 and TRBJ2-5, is EAGVAQSPRYKIIEKRQSVAFWCNPISGHATLYWYQQILGQGPKLLIQFQNNGVVDDSQLPKDRFSAERLKGVDSTLKIQPAKLEDSAVYLCASSPGTSGLQETQYFGPGTRLLVL.

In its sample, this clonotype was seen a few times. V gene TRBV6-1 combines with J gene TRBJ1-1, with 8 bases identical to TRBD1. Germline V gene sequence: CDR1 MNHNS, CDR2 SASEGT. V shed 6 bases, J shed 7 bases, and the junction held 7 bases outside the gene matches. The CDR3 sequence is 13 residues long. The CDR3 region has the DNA TGTGCCAGCAGATTCGGACAGGGCGATGAAGCTTTCTTT. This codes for CASRFGQGDEAFF.

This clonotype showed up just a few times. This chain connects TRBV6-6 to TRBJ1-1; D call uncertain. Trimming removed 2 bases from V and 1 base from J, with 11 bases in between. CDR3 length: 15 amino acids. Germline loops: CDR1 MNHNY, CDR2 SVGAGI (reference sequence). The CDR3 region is CASSYPVRGNTEAFF. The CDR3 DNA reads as TGTGCCAGCAGTTACCCCGTACGAGGGAACACTGAAGCTTTCTTT.

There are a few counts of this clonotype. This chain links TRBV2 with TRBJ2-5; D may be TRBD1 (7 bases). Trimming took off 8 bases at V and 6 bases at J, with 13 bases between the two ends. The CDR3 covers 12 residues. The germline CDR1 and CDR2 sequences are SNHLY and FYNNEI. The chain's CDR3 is CASQGDFKTQYF. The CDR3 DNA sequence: TGTGCCAGCCAGGGGGACTTCAAGACCCAGTACTTC.

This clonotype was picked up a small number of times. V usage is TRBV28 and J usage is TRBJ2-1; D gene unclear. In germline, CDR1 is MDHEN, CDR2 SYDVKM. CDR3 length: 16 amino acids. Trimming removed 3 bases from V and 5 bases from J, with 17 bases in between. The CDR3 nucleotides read TGTGCCAGCAGTTTTATCCGCAGGACGTTTGACAATGAGCAGTTCTTC. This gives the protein CASSFIRRTFDNEQFF.

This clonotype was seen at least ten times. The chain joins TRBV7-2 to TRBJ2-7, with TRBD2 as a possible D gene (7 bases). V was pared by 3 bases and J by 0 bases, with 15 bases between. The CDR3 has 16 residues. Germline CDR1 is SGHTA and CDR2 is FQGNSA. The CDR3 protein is CASSLPLGGGSYEQYF. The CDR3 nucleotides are TGTGCCAGCAGCTTGCCACTGGGAGGGGGCTCCTACGAGCAGTACTTC.